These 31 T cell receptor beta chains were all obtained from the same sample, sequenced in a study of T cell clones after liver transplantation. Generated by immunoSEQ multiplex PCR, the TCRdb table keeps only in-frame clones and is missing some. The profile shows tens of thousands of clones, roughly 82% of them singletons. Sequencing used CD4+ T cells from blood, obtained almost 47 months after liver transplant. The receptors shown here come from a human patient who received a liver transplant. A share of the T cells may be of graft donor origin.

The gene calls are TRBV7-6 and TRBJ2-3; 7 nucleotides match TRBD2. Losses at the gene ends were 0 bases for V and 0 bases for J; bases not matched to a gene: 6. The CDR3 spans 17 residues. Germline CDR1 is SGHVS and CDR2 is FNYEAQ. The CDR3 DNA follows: TGTGCCAGCAGCTTAGCGGGGCTAGCGGCTAGCACAGATACGCAGTATTTT. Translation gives CASSLAGLAASTDTQYF. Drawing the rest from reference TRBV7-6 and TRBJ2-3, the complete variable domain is GAGVSQSPRYKVTKRGQDVALRCDPISGHVSLYWYRQALGQGPEFLTYFNYEAQQDKSGLPNDRFSAERPEGSISTLTIQRTEQRDSAMYRCASSLAGLAASTDTQYFGPGTRLTVL.

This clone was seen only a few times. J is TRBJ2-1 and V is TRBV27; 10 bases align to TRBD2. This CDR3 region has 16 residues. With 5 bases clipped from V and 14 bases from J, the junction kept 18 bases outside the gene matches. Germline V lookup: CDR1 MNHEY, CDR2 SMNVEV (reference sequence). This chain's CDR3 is CASSPSSSGRIENEFF. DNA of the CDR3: TGTGCCAGCAGTCCTTCCTCTAGCGGGAGAATAGAAAATGAGTTCTTC.

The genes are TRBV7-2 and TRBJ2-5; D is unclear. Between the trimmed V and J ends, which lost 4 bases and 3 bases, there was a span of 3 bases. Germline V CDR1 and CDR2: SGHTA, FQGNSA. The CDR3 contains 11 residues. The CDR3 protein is CASSSKETQYF. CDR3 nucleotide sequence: TGTGCCAGCAGCTCAAAAGAGACCCAGTACTTC.

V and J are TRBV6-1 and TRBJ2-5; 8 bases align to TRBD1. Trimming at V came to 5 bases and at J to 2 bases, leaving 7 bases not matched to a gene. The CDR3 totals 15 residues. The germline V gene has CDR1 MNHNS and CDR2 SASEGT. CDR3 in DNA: TGTGCCAGCAGTCGGGCCAGGGGGCTTCAAGAGACCCAGTACTTC. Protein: CASSRARGLQETQYF.

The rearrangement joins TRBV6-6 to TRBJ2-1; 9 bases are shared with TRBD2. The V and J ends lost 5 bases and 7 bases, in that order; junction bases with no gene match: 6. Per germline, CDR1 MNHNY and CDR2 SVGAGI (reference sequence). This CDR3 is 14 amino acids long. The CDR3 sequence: CASSPSGKRNEQFF. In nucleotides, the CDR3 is TGTGCCAGCAGTCCTAGCGGGAAACGGAATGAGCAGTTCTTC.

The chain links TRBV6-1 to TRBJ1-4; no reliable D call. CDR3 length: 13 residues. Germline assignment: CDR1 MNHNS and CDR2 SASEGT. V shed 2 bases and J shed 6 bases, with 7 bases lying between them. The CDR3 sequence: CASSEWRDEKLFF. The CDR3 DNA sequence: TGTGCCAGCAGTGAATGGAGGGATGAAAAACTGTTTTTT.

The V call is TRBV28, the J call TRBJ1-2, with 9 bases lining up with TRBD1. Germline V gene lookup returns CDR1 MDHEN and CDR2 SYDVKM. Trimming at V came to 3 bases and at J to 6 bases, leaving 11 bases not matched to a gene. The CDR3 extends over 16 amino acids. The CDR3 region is CASSFPKRDRANGYTF. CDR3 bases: TGTGCCAGCAGTTTCCCGAAGCGGGACAGGGCCAATGGCTACACCTTC.

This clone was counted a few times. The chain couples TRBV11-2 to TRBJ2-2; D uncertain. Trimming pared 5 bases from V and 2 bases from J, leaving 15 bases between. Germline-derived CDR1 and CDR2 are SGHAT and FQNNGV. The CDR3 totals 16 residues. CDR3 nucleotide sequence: TGTGCCAGCAGCCTCCGGGTAAACATTAACACCGGGGAGCTGTTTTTT. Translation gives CASSLRVNINTGELFF.

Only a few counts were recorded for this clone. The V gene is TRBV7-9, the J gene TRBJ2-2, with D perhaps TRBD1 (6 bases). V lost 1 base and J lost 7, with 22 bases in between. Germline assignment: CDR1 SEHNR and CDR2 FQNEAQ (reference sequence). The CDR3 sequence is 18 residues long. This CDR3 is CASSLGGYRVGYGGELFF. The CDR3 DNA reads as TGTGCCAGCAGCTTAGGGGGTTACAGGGTCGGATACGGCGGGGAGCTGTTTTTT.

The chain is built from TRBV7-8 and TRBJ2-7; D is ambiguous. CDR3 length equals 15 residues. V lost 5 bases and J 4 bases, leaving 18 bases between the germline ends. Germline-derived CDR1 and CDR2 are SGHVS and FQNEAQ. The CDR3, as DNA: TGTGCCAGCAGCGCCAGGCGGTTGACATCGTACGAGCAGTACTTC. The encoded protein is CASSARRLTSYEQYF.

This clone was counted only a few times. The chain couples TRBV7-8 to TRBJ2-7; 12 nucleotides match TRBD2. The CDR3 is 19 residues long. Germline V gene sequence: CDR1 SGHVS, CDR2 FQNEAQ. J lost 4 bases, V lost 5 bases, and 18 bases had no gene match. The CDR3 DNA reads TGTGCCAGCAGCAGCTTAGTAGTGACTAGCGGGAGCAGTAGGTACGAGCAGTACTTC. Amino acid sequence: CASSSLVVTSGSSRYEQYF.

In DNA, the CDR3 is TGTGCCAGCAGCTTGGGACTAGCGGGAGTAGGGGAGACCCAGTACTTC. Translating it yields CASSLGLAGVGETQYF. This rearrangement joins TRBV7-9 to TRBJ2-5; 14 nucleotides line up with TRBD2. The CDR3 extends over 16 amino acids. The germline CDR1 and CDR2 sequences are SEHNR and FQNEAQ (reference sequence). With 3 bases clipped from V and 5 bases from J, the junction kept 5 bases outside the gene matches.

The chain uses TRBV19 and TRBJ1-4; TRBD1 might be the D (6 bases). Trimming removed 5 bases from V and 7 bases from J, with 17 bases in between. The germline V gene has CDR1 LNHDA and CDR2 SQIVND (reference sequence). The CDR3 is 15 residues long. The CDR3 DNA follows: TGTGCCAGTAGTTTGTCAGCCCGGGACACTGAAAAACTGTTTTTT. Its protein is CASSLSARDTEKLFF. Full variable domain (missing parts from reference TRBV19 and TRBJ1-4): DGGITQSPKYLFRKEGQNVTLSCEQNLNHDAMYWYRQDPGQGLRLIYYSQIVNDFQKGDIAEGYSVSREKKESFPLTVTSAQKNPTAFYLCASSLSARDTEKLFFGSGTQLSVL.

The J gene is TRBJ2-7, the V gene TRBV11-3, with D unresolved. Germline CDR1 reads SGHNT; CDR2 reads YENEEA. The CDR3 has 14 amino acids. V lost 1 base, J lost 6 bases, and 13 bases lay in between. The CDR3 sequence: CASSLGSPSSEQYF. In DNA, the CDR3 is TGTGCCAGCAGCTTAGGGTCACCCTCAAGCGAGCAGTACTTC.

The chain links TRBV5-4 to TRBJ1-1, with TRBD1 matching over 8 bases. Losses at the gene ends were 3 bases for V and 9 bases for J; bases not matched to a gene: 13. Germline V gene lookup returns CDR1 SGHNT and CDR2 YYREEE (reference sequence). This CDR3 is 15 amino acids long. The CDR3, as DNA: TGTGCCAGCAGCTCCGACAGGGGCGGGGGATCAAAAGCTTTCTTT. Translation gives CASSSDRGGGSKAFF.

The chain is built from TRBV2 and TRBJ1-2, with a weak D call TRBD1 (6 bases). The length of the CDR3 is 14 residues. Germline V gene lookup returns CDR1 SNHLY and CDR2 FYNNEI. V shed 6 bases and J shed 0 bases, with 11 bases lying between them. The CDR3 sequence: CASSVGGPNYGYTF. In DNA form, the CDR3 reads TGTGCCAGCAGCGTCGGGGGGCCTAACTATGGCTACACCTTC.

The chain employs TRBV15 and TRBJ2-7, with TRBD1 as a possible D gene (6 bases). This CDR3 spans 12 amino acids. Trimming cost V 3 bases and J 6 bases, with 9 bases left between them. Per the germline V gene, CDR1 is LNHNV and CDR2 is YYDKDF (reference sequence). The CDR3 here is CATSRLQGEQYF. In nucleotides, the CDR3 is TGTGCCACCAGCAGGTTACAGGGCGAGCAGTACTTC.

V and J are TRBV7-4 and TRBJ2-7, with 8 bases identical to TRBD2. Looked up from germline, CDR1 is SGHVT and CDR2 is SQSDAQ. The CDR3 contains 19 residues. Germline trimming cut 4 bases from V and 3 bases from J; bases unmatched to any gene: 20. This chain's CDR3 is CASSSERGALAGGFYEQYF. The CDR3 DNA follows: TGTGCCAGCAGCTCCGAAAGAGGGGCGCTAGCGGGCGGTTTCTACGAGCAGTACTTC.

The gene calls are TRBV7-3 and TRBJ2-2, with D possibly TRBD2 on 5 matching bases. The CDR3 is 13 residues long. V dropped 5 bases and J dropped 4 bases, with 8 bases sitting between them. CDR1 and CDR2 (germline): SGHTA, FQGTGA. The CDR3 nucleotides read TGTGCCAGCAGCCGGGAATCCACCGGGGAGCTGTTTTTT. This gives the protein CASSRESTGELFF.

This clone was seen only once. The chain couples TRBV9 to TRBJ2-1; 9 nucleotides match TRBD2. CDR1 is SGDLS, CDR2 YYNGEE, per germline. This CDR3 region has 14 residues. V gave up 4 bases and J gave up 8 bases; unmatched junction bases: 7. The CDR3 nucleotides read TGTGCCAGCAGCCCAAGACTAGCGGCGGATGAGCAGTTCTTC. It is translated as CASSPRLAADEQFF.

The chain's CDR3 is CASSQGTVDYGYTF. The CDR3 nucleotides are TGTGCCAGCAGCCAAGGGACCGTCGACTATGGCTACACCTTC. The chain couples TRBV2 to TRBJ1-2, with D perhaps matching TRBD1 (5 bases). V was clipped by 6 bases and J by 3 bases, with 14 bases between them. Germline CDR1 SNHLY, CDR2 FYNNEI. The CDR3 sequence is 14 residues long. Full variable domain (missing parts from reference TRBV2 and TRBJ1-2): EPEVTQTPSHQVTQMGQEVILRCVPISNHLYFYWYRQILGQKVEFLVSFYNNEISEKSEIFDDQFSVERPDGSNFTLKIRSTKLEDSAMYFCASSQGTVDYGYTFGSGTRLTVV.

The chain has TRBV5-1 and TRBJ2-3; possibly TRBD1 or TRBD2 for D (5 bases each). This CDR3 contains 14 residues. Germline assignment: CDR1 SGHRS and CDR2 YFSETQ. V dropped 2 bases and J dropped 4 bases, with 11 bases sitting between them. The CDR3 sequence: CASSFGDRADTQYF. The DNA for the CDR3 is TGCGCCAGCAGCTTCGGGGACCGCGCAGATACGCAGTATTTT.

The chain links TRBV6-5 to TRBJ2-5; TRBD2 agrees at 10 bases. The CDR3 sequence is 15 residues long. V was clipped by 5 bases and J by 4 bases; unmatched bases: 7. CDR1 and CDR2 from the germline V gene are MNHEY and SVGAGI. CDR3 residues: CASSPTLAGIETQYF. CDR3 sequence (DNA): TGTGCCAGCAGTCCCACACTAGCGGGGATAGAGACCCAGTACTTC.

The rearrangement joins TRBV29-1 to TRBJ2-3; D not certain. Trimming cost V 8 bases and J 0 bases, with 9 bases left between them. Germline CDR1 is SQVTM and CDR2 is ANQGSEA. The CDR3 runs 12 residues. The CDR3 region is CSYSWSTDTQYF. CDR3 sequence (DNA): TGCAGCTATAGCTGGAGCACAGATACGCAGTATTTT.

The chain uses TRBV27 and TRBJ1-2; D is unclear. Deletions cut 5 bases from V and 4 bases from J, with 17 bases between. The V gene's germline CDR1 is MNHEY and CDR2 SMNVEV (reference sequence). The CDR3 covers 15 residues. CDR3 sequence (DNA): TGTGCCAGCAGTAATCGTCCCTTTGAGCTCTATGGCTACACCTTC. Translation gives CASSNRPFELYGYTF.

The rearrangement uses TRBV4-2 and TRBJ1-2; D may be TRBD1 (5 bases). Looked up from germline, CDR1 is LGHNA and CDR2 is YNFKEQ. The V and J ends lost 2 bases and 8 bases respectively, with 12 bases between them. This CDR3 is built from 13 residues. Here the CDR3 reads CASSQQQGRGYTF. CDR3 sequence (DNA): TGTGCCAGCAGCCAACAGCAGGGCCGGGGCTACACCTTC.

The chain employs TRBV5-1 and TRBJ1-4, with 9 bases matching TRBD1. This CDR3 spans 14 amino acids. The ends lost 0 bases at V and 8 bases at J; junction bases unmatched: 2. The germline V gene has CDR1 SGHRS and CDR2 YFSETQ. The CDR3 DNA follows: TGCGCCAGCAGCTTGGGACAGGGGGTGGAAAAACTGTTTTTT. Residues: CASSLGQGVEKLFF.

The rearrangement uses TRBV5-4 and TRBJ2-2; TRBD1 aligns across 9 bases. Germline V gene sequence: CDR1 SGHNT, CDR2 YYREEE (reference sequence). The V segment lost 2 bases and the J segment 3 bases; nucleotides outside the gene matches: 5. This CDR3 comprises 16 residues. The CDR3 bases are TGTGCCAGCAGCTTCCGGGACAGGGCTCACACCGGGGAGCTGTTTTTT. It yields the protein CASSFRDRAHTGELFF.

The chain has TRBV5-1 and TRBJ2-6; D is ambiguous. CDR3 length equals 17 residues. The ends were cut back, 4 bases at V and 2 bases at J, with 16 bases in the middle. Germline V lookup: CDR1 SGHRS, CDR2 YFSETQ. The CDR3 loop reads CASSLDPVYTGANVLTF. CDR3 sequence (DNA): TGCGCCAGCAGCCTCGACCCGGTTTATACTGGGGCCAACGTCCTGACTTTC.

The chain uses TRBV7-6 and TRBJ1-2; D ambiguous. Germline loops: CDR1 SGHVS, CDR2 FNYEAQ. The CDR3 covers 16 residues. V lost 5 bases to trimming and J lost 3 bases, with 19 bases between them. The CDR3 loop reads CASSPFPQTDDYGYTF. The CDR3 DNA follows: TGTGCCAGCAGCCCCTTCCCCCAGACGGACGACTATGGCTACACCTTC.

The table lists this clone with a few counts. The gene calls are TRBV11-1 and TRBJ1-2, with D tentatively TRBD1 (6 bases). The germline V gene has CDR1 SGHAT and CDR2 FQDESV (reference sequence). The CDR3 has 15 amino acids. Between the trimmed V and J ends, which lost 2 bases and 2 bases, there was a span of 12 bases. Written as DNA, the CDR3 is TGTGCCAGCAGCTTATTCTCGGACAGCAACTATGGCTACACCTTC. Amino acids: CASSLFSDSNYGYTF.